The T cell receptor beta chain described here comes from a study of T cells in Graves' hyperthyroidism and ophthalmopathy (dated by TCRdb to the late 2010s). Background for the entire study: Peripheral blood samples were taken at initial diagnosis, before any treatment was given. To identify TCR V-J signatures that set the groups apart, the researchers used a discovery cohort of 100 patients, made up of 40 to 45 with Graves' ophthalmopathy and 57 with stable Graves' hyperthyroidism. Whether ophthalmopathy could be predicted prospectively was tested in an independent validation cohort made up of under 20 hyperthyroidism patients plus 17 patients who later progressed to ophthalmopathy. The approximately 100 discovery patients were randomly divided into training and test sets at a 7:3 ratio. In roughly six Graves' hyperthyroidism patients, the study also compared T-cell repertoires from thyroid tissue with T-cell repertoires from blood. Following sampling, methimazole starting at 30 mg daily was given to hyperthyroidism patients, and high-dose intravenous methylprednisolone was given to ophthalmopathy patients. The paper describes TCR Vbeta CDR3 sequencing of 135 peripheral blood samples, made up of about 40 ophthalmopathy patients, some 76 hyperthyroidism patients and 17 progressor patients. Results the study describes overall, beyond this receptor: No statistical method was used to fix the sample size in advance, and group allocation was not hidden from the investigators. Most expanded thyroid clonotypes (frequency above 0.001) were also detected in blood, a finding suggesting that blood repertoires may reflect thyroid immune responses. In cross-validation, a model built on a 13 V-J signature told ophthalmopathy apart from stable hyperthyroidism with roughly 87% sensitivity and around 84% specificity, and in testing the same model reached 80%/75%. During validation, the model predicted progression to ophthalmopathy a median of roughly six months ahead of onset, with almost 71% sensitivity and 72% to 80% specificity.

Amplification of TCR beta CDR3 regions was carried out from RNA transcripts. For the first round of RT-PCR on the TCR CDR3, the HTBI primer set was used together with the Qiagen OneStep RT-PCR kit. Libraries were constructed in a second round of multiplex PCR, after which size selection and purification were carried out. The libraries were sequenced on an Illumina HiSeq2000 using paired-end 100 bp reads. As for the authors' bioinformatics: SOAPnuke was used to process the raw data, removing reads that contained adapters or uncalled bases, had a mean Phred below 15, or lacked an exact match to the constant primer or identifier. COPE v1.2.5 was used to merge high-quality paired reads, and clonotypes were defined as unique nucleotide sequences. MiTCR v1.1 was used to align the clonotypes against IMGT TRBV, TRBD and TRBJ reference segments. Analysis was restricted to V-J combinations with a frequency above 0.0001, which covered roughly 99% of repertoires. A TCS score was defined as the ratio of F50 (clonal expansion) to E x V (chaos), with BLOSUM62-based TCRdist applied between CDR3 peptides within each V-J. Welch's t-statistics and random forest reduced 514 V-J features to roughly 13, which were used in a naive Bayes classifier (R e1071). TCRdb trimmed public reads at Q25 via fastp, called clones via MiXCR and kept in-frame beta chains. For every CDR3 protein sequence, its rows merge into one entry that carries the most common genes and DNA. The V and J calls shown here were made by TCRdb, not taken from the authors' results. The sample table contains roughly 350,000 distinct CDR3 sequences; only one count was recorded for 14% of them. The top ten clones comprise around 19% of the sample.

Ophthalmopathy patients had moderately to severely active disease, Clinical Activity Score of at least 3, NOSPECS grade of at least 4, and duration under 3 months. Any patient with an uncontrolled infection, another autoimmune disease, pregnancy or lactation was excluded. Diagnoses relied on clinical symptoms, serum thyroxine and TRAb, thyroid ultrasound and orbital computed tomography. Ficoll-Paque density gradient centrifugation was used to isolate PBMCs from around 9.1 ml of fresh peripheral blood. Total RNA was extracted with Trizol reagent, and quality was checked on an Agilent 2100 Bioanalyzer. This clonotype was counted between two and nine times. Its recognized antigen is unknown. A clone one base away is much larger, so this may be a read error. CDR1 and CDR2 are read off the germline V gene (reference sequence) as GTSNPN and SVGIG. V is cut by 3 bases and J by 5 bases, and the space between the germline ends is 10 bases. The CDR3 numbers 12 residues from cysteine through phenylalanine. The DNA shown is the 36-base CDR3, in frame from base 1.

The rearranged chain carries TRBV30 and TRBJ1-1, with the D gene not confidently named. The sequenced sample consisted of blood. The TCR comes from a woman aged 25 to 39 with Graves' ophthalmopathy. The CDR3 here reads CAWRPLGTEAFF. The DNA reads as follows: TGTGCCTGGAGGCCACTAGGTACTGAAGCTTTCTTT.